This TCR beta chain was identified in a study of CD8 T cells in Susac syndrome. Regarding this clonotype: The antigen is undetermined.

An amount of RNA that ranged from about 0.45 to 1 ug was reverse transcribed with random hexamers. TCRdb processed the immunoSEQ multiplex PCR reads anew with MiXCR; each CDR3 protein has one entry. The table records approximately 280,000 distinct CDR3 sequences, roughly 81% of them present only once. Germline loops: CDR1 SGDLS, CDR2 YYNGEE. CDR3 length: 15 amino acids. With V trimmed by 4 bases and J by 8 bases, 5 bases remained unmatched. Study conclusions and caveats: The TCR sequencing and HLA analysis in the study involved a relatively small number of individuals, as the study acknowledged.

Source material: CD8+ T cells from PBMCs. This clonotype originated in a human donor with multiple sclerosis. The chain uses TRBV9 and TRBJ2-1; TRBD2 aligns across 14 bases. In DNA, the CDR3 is TGTGCCAGCAGCATGACTAGCGGGAGGGGGGATGAGCAGTTCTTC. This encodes CASSMTSGRGDEQFF.